Sequencing of this T cell receptor (beta chain) was carried out in a study of CD8 T cells in ankylosing spondylitis. As the method for making TCR beta libraries, quantitative 5'-RACE with molecular barcodes was used. TCRdb re-called the 5' RACE reads with MiXCR, one entry per CDR3 protein. The table has some 330,000 distinct CDR3 sequences, approximately 8.2% seen once. Germline values: CDR1 SGDLS, CDR2 YYNGEE. The V gene end was trimmed by 1 base and the J gene end by 8 bases; junction bases not matched to a gene: 6. The CDR3 spans 15 residues. Regarding the study as a whole: The study identified a TCR beta motif of under ten highly homologous variants that appeared characteristic of ankylosing spondylitis blood. Disease-linked clones bore a CD8+ phenotype, appearing relatively rarely in peripheral blood. The clones that were linked to disease were reported to be significantly enriched in matched synovial fluid samples from ankylosing spondylitis patients.

A remark on this clonotype: What it binds is unknown.

The chain couples TRBV9 to TRBJ2-1, with 10 bases matching TRBD2. The sequence was obtained from a male donor with ankylosing spondylitis. Sequencing was carried out using blood, either unsorted or a sorted T cell fraction (not recorded which). CDR3 in amino acids: CASSVHGLAGDEQFF. In nucleotides, the CDR3 is TGTGCCAGCAGCGTACATGGGCTAGCGGGAGATGAGCAGTTCTTC.